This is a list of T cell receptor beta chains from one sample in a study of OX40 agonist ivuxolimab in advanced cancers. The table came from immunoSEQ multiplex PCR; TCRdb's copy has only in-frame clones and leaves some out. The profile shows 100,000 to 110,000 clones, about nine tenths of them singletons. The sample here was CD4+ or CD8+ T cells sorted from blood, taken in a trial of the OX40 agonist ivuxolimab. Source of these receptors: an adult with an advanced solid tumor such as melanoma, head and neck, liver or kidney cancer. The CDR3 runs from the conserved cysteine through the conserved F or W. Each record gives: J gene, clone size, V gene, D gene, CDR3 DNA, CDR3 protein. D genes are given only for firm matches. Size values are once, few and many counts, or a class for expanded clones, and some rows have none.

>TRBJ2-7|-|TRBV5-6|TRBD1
TGTGCCAGCAGTCGACAGGGCTACGAGCAGTACTTC
CASSRQGYEQYF
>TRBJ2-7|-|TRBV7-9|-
TGTGCCAGCAGCTTAGACGGGGGGCCCTACGAGCAGTACTTC
CASSLDGGPYEQYF
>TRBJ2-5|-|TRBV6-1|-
TGTGCCAGCAGTGGGAGGGAGACCCAGTACTTC
CASSGRETQYF
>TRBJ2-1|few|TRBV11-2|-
TGTGCCAGCAGGGACCGAGCTCGATACAATGAGCAGTTCTTC
CASRDRARYNEQFF
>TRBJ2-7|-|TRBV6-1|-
TGTGCCAGCGTAAAAGGGATGGGTAGCGGCAACGAGCAGTACTTC
CASVKGMGSGNEQYF
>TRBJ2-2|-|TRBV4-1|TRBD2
TGCGCCAGCAGCCAAGTTTTCGGTAGCGGGGGATTGAACACCGGGGAGCTGTTTTTT
CASSQVFGSGGLNTGELFF
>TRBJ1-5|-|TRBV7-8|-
TGTGCCAGCAGCCAGGGACTCAGCAATCAGCCCCAGCATTTT
CASSQGLSNQPQHF
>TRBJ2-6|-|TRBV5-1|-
TGCGCCAGCGGGCGCTCTGGGGCCAACGTCCTGACTTTC
CASGRSGANVLTF
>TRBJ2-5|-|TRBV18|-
TGTGCCAGCTCTTCCCAAGAGACCCAGTACTTC
CASSSQETQYF
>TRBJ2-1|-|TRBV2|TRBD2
TGTGCCAGCAGTCCTCGGACTAGCGGGGGTGATGAGCAGTTCTTC
CASSPRTSGGDEQFF